This T cell receptor beta chain was profiled in a study of blood T cells in healthy people across ages. Per the germline V gene, CDR1 is SGDLS and CDR2 is YYNGEE. The CDR3 is made up of 14 amino acids. Sample-barcoded 5' priming and a J-beta primer mix drove a second PCR of about 7 to 11 cycles. TCRdb itself ran the 5' RACE reads through MiXCR, one entry per CDR3 protein. The data hold about 620,000 distinct CDR3 sequences, with about 50% observed a single time. This sequence joins TRBV9 and TRBJ2-7; no clear D. Near its end, the DNA agrees better with TRBJ2-5, so the J call may be wrong. This sequence was found in a woman older than 75 in good health. The sequenced material came from blood. The CDR3 protein is CASSVGPEEETQYF. CDR3 sequence (DNA): TGTGCCAGCAGCGTAGGGCCAGAAGAAGAGACCCAGTACTTC.